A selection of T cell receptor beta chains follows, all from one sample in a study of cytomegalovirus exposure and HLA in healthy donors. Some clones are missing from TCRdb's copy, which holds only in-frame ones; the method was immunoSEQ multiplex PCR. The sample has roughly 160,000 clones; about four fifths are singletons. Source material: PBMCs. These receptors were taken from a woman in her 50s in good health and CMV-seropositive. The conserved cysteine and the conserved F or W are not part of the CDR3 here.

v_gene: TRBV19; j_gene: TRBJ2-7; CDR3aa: ASSIKGIVDEQY
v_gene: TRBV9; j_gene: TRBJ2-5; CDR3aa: ASSVGRVGQNQETQY
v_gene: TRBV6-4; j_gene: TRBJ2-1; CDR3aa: ASGGGSQNEQF
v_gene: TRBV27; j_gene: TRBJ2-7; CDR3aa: ASSQDRSVKQY
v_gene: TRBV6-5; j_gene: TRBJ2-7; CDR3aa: ASSYSNRGSYEQY
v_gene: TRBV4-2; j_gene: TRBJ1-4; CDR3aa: ASSFDRAATNEKLF
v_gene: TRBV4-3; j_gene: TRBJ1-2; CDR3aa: ASSQEGTSNYGYT
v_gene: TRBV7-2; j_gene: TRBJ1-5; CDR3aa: ASSPRGAGESNQPQH
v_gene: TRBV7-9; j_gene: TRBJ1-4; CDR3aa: SSSLDFWGWDEKLF
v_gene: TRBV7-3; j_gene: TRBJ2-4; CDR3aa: ASSSPARGNIQY
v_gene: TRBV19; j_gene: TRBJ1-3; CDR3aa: ASSRRQGASGNTIY
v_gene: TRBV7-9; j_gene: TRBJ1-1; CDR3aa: ASQHYRDHTEAF
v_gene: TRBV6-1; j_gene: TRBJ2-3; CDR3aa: ASSGRPRRSTDTQY
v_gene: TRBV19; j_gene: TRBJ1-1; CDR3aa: ATRTRDRGFTEAF
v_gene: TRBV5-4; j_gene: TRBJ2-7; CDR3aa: ASSRTSGRAGEQY
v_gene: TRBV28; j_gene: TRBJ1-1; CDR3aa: ASSSTGDNTEAF
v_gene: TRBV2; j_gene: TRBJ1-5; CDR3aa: ASSERGQPQH
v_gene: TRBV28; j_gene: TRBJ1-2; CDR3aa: ASSGGRDRVSNYGYT
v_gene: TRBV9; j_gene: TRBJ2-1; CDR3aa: ASSVFSSGGYNEQF
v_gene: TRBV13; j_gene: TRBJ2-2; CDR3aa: ASSLAGGIPTGELF